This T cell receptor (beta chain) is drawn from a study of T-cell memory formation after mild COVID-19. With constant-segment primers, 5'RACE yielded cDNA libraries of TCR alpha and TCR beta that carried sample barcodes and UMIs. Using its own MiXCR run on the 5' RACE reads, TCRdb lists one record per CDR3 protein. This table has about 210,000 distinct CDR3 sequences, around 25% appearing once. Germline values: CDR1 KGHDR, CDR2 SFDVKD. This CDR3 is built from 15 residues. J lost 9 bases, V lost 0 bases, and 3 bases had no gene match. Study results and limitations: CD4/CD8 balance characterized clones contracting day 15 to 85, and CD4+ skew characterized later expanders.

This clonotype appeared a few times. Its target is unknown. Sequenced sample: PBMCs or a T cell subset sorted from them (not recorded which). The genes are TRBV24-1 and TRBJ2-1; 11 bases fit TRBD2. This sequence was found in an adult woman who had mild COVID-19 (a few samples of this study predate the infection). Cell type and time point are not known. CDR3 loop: CATSDLTSGRVEQFF. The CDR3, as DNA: TGTGCCACCAGTGATTTGACTAGCGGGAGAGTTGAGCAGTTCTTC.